This T cell receptor (beta chain) was observed in a study of beta chain features in type 1 diabetes (dated by TCRdb to about 2018). In terms of the full investigation: Mean age, gender distribution, total cell number and subset yield were not different between patients and healthy donors. Naive and central memory subsets were obtained from all 30 or so donors, but regulatory and stem cell-like memory subsets were isolated from only 8 patients and roughly 8 healthy donors. In the study, TCRB repertoires of sorted circulating CD4+ T cell subsets from recently diagnosed type 1 diabetes patients were compared with those of matched healthy donors. A total of some 100,000,000 sorted cells were examined across all samples, and the number of cells per subset was strongly correlated with RNA yield. Results and caveats for the whole study, not just this receptor: PCR may preferentially amplify shorter templates, but because patient and control samples were amplified and corrected together, any resulting skew would affect both groups equally. Because small numbers of individuals were included in the HLA sub-analyses, any influence of HLA type on TCRB rearrangement was left unresolved. Sequencing cDNA rather than genomic DNA could over-represent highly expressing activated cells, although activation and CD3 levels did not differ between groups. At VDJ recombination sites, patients with type 1 diabetes made fewer insertions and deleted more nucleotides, a pattern implying thymic rearrangement abnormalities. In all four CD4+ subsets, TCRB CDR3 length was moderately but significantly shorter in type 1 diabetes patients. Naive, central memory and regulatory TCRB repertoires appeared to be more alike among patients than among healthy donors.

Remarks on this clone: The antigen this receptor binds is unknown. Base qualities are not provided; no much larger clone lies one nucleotide away.

The germline V and J ends show losses of 7 bases and 10 bases respectively, and no gene match explains 12 bases of the junction. Inclusive of the bounding cysteine and phenylalanine, the CDR3 is 15 residues long. Only the CDR3 portion is preserved as DNA: 45 bases, with reading frame beginning at the first base. According to the germline V gene, CDR1 reads MNHNS and CDR2 reads SASEGT. From each donor, a single peripheral blood sample of roughly 0.11 L on average was drawn into heparinised tubes. A BD FACSAria II and a panel including CD45RO, CCR7, CD25, CD127, CD95 and CD27 were used to sort naive, central memory, regulatory and stem cell-like memory CD4+ T cells. A purity above 98% was achieved for all sorted populations. Right away, PBMCs were isolated by Lymphoprep density gradient centrifugation and were stained directly, with no culture step. Samples were stained and sorted in pairs, with one healthy donor and one patient per experiment, so that batch effects were minimized.

All of the isolated RNA was reverse transcribed with the High Capacity cDNA Reverse Transcription Kit, so expressed TCRB transcripts were sequenced. Deep immunoSEQ sequencing was applied to naive, central memory and regulatory T cell samples, giving an average of about 3.57 million total reads per sample. Sorted cells were lysed in RLT buffer and RNA was extracted with DNase-treated RNeasy Micro or Mini kits, depending on cell number. To prevent cross-contamination, every cell subset was processed on its own, while patient and healthy donor samples were processed together. TCRB sequences were amplified from cDNA with the immunoSEQ multiplex PCR, producing 87-bp fragments spanning the CDR3 region. Sequencing of the amplicons was done on the Illumina HiSeq platform. In the source study's methods: PCR bias was computationally corrected using synthetic template baselines, reads within Hamming distance 2 were collapsed, and singletons that could not be merged were discarded. Reads were aligned against IMGT so that V, D and J genes, CDR3 length and insertions or deletions at six rearrangement sites could be assigned. Within each subset, clonotype counts were normalized to sorted cell number, after which true diversity and Gini coefficients were computed with the tcR R package. The overlap coefficient, calculated on TCRB nucleotide sequences, was used to measure repertoire sharing. Imported from immuneACCESS, the table was reduced by TCRdb to in-frame sequences with V and J called. These copies leave out some clones; in studies compared against another copy, an unresolved V gene accounts for under half, and the cause of the remainder is not known. That table supplies the V and J calls and clone size; D and trimming were determined from the DNA. For this sample there are roughly 150,000 clones; about 7.9% appear just once. Jointly, the top ten make up under 0.55% of the sample.

The receptor comes from a man between 18 and 35 years old with type 1 diabetes. The sequence is built from TRBV6-1 and TRBJ2-1; 11 central bases correspond to TRBD1. Sequencing used central memory CD4+ T cells from blood. The DNA sequence is as follows: TGTGCCAGCAATCCAACCGGGACAGGGGGAGGCGAGCAGTTCTTC. It specifies CASNPTGTGGGEQFF.